This passage covers 23 T cell receptor beta chains from one sample sequenced in a study of blood T cell repertoires in COVID-19. TCRdb keeps only in-frame clones here, not all; method: immunoSEQ multiplex PCR. Of about 200,000 clones in the sample, around 86% were seen once. Sequenced: peripheral blood. The receptors originated from a human donor in a cohort sampled during active COVID-19.

V is TRBV28 and J is TRBJ1-1; no reliable D call. The length of the CDR3 is 10 residues. Trimming removed 3 bases from V and 8 bases from J, with 4 bases in between. In germline, CDR1 is MDHEN, CDR2 SYDVKM. CDR3 bases: TGTGCCAGCAGTTTGAGGGAAGCTTTCTTT. It encodes CASSLREAFF.

CDR3 nucleotide sequence: TGTGCCAGCAACCTCGGAGGGCCAGGTGAAGCTTTCTTT. Its protein is CASNLGGPGEAFF. The chain employs TRBV12-3 or TRBV12-4 and TRBJ1-1; no firm D call. This CDR3 has 13 amino acids. Trimming took off 7 bases at V and 7 bases at J, with 16 bases between the two ends.

The gene calls are TRBV27 and TRBJ1-4; weak D call: TRBD1 (5 bases). This CDR3 is built from 14 residues. The germline CDR1 and CDR2 sequences are MNHEY and SMNVEV (reference sequence). V lost 3 bases and J 8 bases, leaving 13 bases between the germline ends. CDR3 DNA sequence: TGTGCCAGCAGTTTTTTCAGGGCGCGAGAAAAACTGTTTTTT. Its protein is CASSFFRAREKLFF.

This clone was seen a handful of times. The rearrangement uses TRBV4-1 and TRBJ1-2, with 8 bases that match TRBD1. The trim removed 0 bases at V and 1 base at J, leaving 16 bases unmatched. The germline V gene has CDR1 MGHRA and CDR2 YSYEKL. This CDR3 is 20 amino acids long. The CDR3 region is CASSQDSPTGAARFNYGYTF. The CDR3 DNA reads TGCGCCAGCAGCCAAGATAGTCCGACAGGGGCCGCAAGATTTAACTATGGCTACACCTTC.

The chain combines TRBV12-5 with TRBJ1-1; D possibly corresponds to TRBD1 (6 bases). V was cut by 6 bases and J by 5 bases, with 19 bases left in between. Germline V gene lookup returns CDR1 LGHNT and CDR2 FRNRAP. The CDR3 spans 15 residues. CDR3 protein: CASGPDIRGWTEAFF. CDR3 coding DNA: TGTGCTAGTGGCCCAGATATCAGGGGCTGGACTGAAGCTTTCTTT.

The J gene is TRBJ1-1, the V gene TRBV28; the D is unclear. Germline assignment: CDR1 MDHEN and CDR2 SYDVKM. This CDR3 spans 14 amino acids. The germline V and J ends were trimmed by 2 bases and 1 base, with 8 bases remaining between them. CDR3 sequence: CASSLRHANTEAFF. The CDR3 DNA sequence: TGTGCCAGCAGTTTACGACACGCGAACACTGAAGCTTTCTTT.

The gene calls are TRBV30 and TRBJ1-3; 7 nucleotides line up with TRBD1. Germline V gives CDR1 GTSNPN, CDR2 SVGIG (reference sequence). V trimming: 3 bases; J trimming: 0 bases; junction bases outside the gene matches: 2. The CDR3 consists of 14 residues. CDR3 DNA: TGTGCCTGGAGGAGACAGGGCTCTGGAAACACCATATATTTT. It yields the protein CAWRRQGSGNTIYF.

The chain links TRBV30 to TRBJ1-4; possible D gene TRBD1, 6 bases. With 0 bases removed from V and 8 bases from J, the gap between germline ends came to 16 bases. The germline V gene encodes CDR1 GTSNPN and CDR2 SVGIG (reference sequence). This CDR3 spans 15 amino acids. For the CDR3, the DNA is TGTGCCTGGAGTGTTCTAGGGGGATTTCAGGAAAAACTGTTTTTT. This encodes CAWSVLGGFQEKLFF. The whole variable domain, filled in from reference TRBV30 and TRBJ1-4, reads SQTIHQWPATLVQPVGSPLSLECTVEGTSNPNLYWYRQAAGRGLQLLFYSVGIGQISSEVPQNLSASRPQDRQFILSSKKLLLSDSGFYLCAWSVLGGFQEKLFFGSGTQLSVL.

The CDR3 protein is CASSGGLAGSYEQYF. The CDR3, as DNA: TGTGCCAGCAGTGGGGGACTAGCGGGATCCTACGAGCAGTACTTC. The V gene is TRBV28, the J gene TRBJ2-7, with 13 bases that match TRBD2. The CDR3 consists of 15 residues. Germline-derived CDR1 and CDR2 are MDHEN and SYDVKM. The V segment lost 5 bases and the J segment 1 base; nucleotides outside the gene matches: 2. The variable domain in full, completed from reference TRBV28 and TRBJ2-7, reads DVKVTQSSRYLVKRTGEKVFLECVQDMDHENMFWYRQDPGLGLRLIYFSYDVKMKEKGDIPEGYSVSREKKERFSLILESASTNQTSMYLCASSGGLAGSYEQYFGPGTRLTVT.

In regard to this clone: At one end, the junction sequence differs from germline, possibly due to a read error. The chain employs TRBV28 and TRBJ2-7; 8 nucleotides align to TRBD1. Per the germline V gene, CDR1 is MDHEN and CDR2 is SYDVKM. The CDR3 is 12 amino acids. This chain's CDR3 is CASSPHRGETNF. CDR3 nucleotide sequence: TGTGCCAGCAGTCCACACAGGGGGGAGACAAACTTC. Combining the CDR3 with reference TRBV28 and TRBJ2-7 gives the whole variable domain DVKVTQSSRYLVKRTGEKVFLECVQDMDHENMFWYRQDPGLGLRLIYFSYDVKMKEKGDIPEGYSVSREKKERFSLILESASTNQTSMYLCASSPHRGETNFGPGTRLTVT.

The chain couples TRBV21-1 to TRBJ2-7; the tabulated D call, TRBD2, remains unverified against the DNA. TRBV21-1 is listed as a pseudogene. CDR3 length: 20 amino acids. The CDR3 DNA follows: TGTGCCAGCAGCACCCGGACAGGGGTTGGGAGTAGCGGGAGGGAACACGAGCAGTACTTC. This codes for CASSTRTGVGSSGREHEQYF.

Turning to this clone: Additional DNA sequences in this sample encode the identical CDR3. The V and J genes are TRBV3-1 (or the pseudogene TRBV3-2) and TRBJ2-7, with D hard to call. V shed 1 base and J shed 3 bases, with 4 bases lying between them. The CDR3 has 12 amino acids. Germline V gene data show CDR1 as LGHDT and CDR2 as YNNKEL (reference sequence). The CDR3 nucleotides are TGTGCCAGCAGCCAAGTCAGCTACGAGCAGTACTTC. Translation: CASSQVSYEQYF.

V usage is TRBV5-6 and J usage is TRBJ2-5; D might be TRBD2 (5 bases). The CDR3 runs to 15 residues. CDR1 and CDR2 (germline): SGHDT, YYEEEE. The V gene lost 8 bases and the J gene lost 5 bases, with 22 bases spanning the gap. The CDR3 loop reads CASQWGGSLGETQYF. The CDR3, as DNA: TGTGCCAGTCAATGGGGTGGGAGCCTGGGGGAGACCCAGTACTTC.

CDR3 region: CASSQDFSGSKLAKNIQYF. The CDR3 nucleotides read TGTGCCAGCAGCCAAGATTTTAGCGGGAGTAAACTAGCCAAAAACATTCAGTACTTC. This chain joins TRBV3-1 (or the pseudogene TRBV3-2) and TRBJ2-4, with TRBD2 matching over 9 bases. Germline CDR1 is LGHDT and CDR2 is YNNKEL (reference sequence). J lost 0 bases, V lost 0 bases, and 9 bases had no gene match. This CDR3 contains 19 residues.

The V call is TRBV7-9, the J call TRBJ1-2, with 9 bases aligning to TRBD1. In germline, CDR1 is SEHNR, CDR2 FQNEAQ (reference sequence). V dropped 2 bases and J dropped 6; count of bases not matched to a gene: 10. CDR3 length: 16 residues. The CDR3 bases are TGTGCCAGCAGCTTACGATACACAGACAGGGGGGATGGCTACACCTTC. It is translated as CASSLRYTDRGDGYTF.

This clone occurred many times. This rearrangement joins TRBV6-5 to TRBJ1-1; no clear D. This CDR3 is built from 12 residues. The germline V and J ends were trimmed by 6 bases and 11 bases, with 16 bases remaining between them. Germline CDR1 and CDR2: MNHEY and SVGAGI. CDR3 nucleotides: TGTGCCAGCAGAGGCCCACAGCTAAGTGCTTTCTTT. Its translation is CASRGPQLSAFF.

The rearrangement links TRBV18 to TRBJ1-4; tentative D call: TRBD1 (5 bases). Between the trimmed V and J ends, which lost 2 bases and 16 bases, there was a span of 17 bases. Per germline, CDR1 KGHSH and CDR2 LQKENI. This CDR3 spans 13 amino acids. CDR3 amino acids: CASSPKEGVEGFF. In nucleotides, the CDR3 is TGTGCCAGCTCACCAAAGGAAGGGGTAGAAGGGTTTTTT.

The V gene is TRBV7-9, the J gene TRBJ2-7; 12 bases line up with TRBD1. Looked up from germline, CDR1 is SEHNR and CDR2 is FQNEAQ (reference sequence). V dropped 5 bases and J dropped 6; count of bases not matched to a gene: 11. The CDR3 is made up of 16 amino acids. The CDR3 nucleotides read TGTGCCAGCAGCCCACGAGGGAGGGACAGGGGGCCCGAGCAGTACTTC. Its protein is CASSPRGRDRGPEQYF. Drawing the rest from reference TRBV7-9 and TRBJ2-7, the complete variable domain is DTGVSQNPRHKITKRGQNVTFRCDPISEHNRLYWYRQTLGQGPEFLTYFQNEAQLEKSRLLSDRFSAERPKGSFSTLEIQRTEQGDSAMYLCASSPRGRDRGPEQYFGPGTRLTVT.

J is TRBJ1-1 and V is TRBV18; tentatively, D is TRBD1 (5 bases). In germline, CDR1 is KGHSH, CDR2 LQKENI. The germline V and J ends were trimmed by 8 bases and 0 bases, with 10 bases remaining between them. There are 13 residues in the CDR3. The CDR3 DNA sequence: TGTGCCAGCCTTTTAGGGGTGAACACTGAAGCTTTCTTT. It encodes CASLLGVNTEAFF.

The V call is TRBV29-1, the J call TRBJ2-7; 7 bases map to TRBD1. In germline, CDR1 is SQVTM, CDR2 ANQGSEA. V dropped 4 bases and J dropped 3; count of bases not matched to a gene: 0. The CDR3 extends over 11 amino acids. The CDR3 nucleotides read TGCAGCGTTGGGGACAGCTACGAGCAGTACTTC. Its translation: CSVGDSYEQYF.

This clone was counted only a few times. The rearrangement uses TRBV3-1 (or the pseudogene TRBV3-2) and TRBJ2-7, with D possibly TRBD2 on 5 matching bases. V was shortened by 3 bases and J by 5 bases, with 23 bases between the two germline ends. The CDR3 spans 17 residues. Per the germline V gene, CDR1 is LGHDT and CDR2 is YNNKEL (reference sequence). The DNA of the CDR3 is TGTGCCAGCAGCCACAGAACCTCACTCGCGACTACCAACGAGCAGTACTTC. As protein: CASSHRTSLATTNEQYF.

The chain couples TRBV24-1 to TRBJ2-7, with TRBD1 identical over 11 bases. This CDR3 has 14 amino acids. Germline V gene data show CDR1 as KGHDR and CDR2 as SFDVKD. J gave up 5 bases and V 4 bases, and 3 bases lay outside the gene matches. The DNA for the CDR3 is TGTGCCACCAGTGAAAGGACAGGGGGCGACGAGCAGTACTTC. Protein product: CATSERTGGDEQYF.

The V and J genes are TRBV28 and TRBJ1-3; D possibly corresponds to TRBD1 (6 bases). Germline V CDR1 and CDR2: MDHEN, SYDVKM. Trimming cost V 2 bases and J 2 bases, with 16 bases left between them. The CDR3 length is 17 residues. The CDR3 here is CASSLGRGGGPGNTIYF. The CDR3 DNA reads as TGTGCCAGCAGTTTAGGTCGAGGGGGTGGCCCTGGAAACACCATATATTTT.